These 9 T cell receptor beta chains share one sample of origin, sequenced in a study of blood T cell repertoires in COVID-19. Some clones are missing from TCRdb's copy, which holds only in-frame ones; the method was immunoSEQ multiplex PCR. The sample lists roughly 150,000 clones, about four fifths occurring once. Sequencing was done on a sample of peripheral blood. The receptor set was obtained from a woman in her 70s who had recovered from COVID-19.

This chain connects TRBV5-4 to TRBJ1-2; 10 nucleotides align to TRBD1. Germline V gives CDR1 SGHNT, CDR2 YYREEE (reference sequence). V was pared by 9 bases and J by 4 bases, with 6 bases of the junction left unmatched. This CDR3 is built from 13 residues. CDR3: CATSGTGVYGYTF. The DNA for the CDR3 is TGTGCCACGTCCGGGACAGGGGTCTATGGCTACACCTTC.

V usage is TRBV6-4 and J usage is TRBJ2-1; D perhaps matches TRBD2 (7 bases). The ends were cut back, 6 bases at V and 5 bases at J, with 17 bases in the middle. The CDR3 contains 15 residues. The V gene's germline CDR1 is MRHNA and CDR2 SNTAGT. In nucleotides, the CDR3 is TGTGCCAGCAGGCCCTCCGCGGGGGCCCACAATGAGCAGTTCTTC. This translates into CASRPSAGAHNEQFF.

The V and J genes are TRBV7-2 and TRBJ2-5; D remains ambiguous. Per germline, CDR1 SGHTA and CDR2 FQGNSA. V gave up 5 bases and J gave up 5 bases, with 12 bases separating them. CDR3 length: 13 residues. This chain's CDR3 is CASSLVGPETQYF. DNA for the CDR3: TGTGCCAGCAGCCTCGTGGGCCCTGAGACCCAGTACTTC.

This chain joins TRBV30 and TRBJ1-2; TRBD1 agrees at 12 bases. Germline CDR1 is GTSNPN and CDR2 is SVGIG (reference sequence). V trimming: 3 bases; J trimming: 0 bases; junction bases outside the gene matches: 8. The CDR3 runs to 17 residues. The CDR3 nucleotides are TGTGCCTGGAGCCGGCCGGGACAGGGGGCCCCTAACTATGGCTACACCTTC. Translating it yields CAWSRPGQGAPNYGYTF.

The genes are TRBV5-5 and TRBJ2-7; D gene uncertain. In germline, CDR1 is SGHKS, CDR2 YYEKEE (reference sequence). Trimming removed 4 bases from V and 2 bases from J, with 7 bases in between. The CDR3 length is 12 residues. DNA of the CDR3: TGTGCCAGCAGCCCCCGGGCCTACGAGCAGTACTTC. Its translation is CASSPRAYEQYF.

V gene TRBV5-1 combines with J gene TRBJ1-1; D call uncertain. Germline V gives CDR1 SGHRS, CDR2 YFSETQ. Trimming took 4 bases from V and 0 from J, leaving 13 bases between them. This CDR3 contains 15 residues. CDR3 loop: CASSPGSGVNTEAFF. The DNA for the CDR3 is TGCGCCAGCAGCCCCGGATCCGGGGTGAACACTGAAGCTTTCTTT.

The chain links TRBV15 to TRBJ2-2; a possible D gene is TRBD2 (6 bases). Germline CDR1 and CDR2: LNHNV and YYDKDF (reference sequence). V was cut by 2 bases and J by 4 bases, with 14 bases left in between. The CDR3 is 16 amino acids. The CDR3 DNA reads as TGTGCCACCAGCAGACCCCCGGGACTCGGCACCGGGGAGCTGTTTTTT. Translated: CATSRPPGLGTGELFF.

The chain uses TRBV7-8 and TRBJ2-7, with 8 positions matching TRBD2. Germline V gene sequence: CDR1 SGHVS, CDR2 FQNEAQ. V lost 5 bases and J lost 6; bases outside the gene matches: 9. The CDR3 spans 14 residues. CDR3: CASSPGGGSLEQYF. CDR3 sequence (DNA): TGTGCCAGCAGCCCCGGGGGGGGGTCCCTCGAGCAGTACTTC.

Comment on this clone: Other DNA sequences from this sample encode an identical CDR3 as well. The CDR3 coding sequence is TGTGCCAGCAGTGAGGGGGACAGCTCCTACGAGCAGTACTTC. Protein sequence: CASSEGDSSYEQYF. The chain uses TRBV6-1 and TRBJ2-7, with 7 bases identical to TRBD1. After removal of 3 bases from V and 0 bases from J, the junction contained 2 bases not matched to a gene. The germline gives CDR1 MNHNS, CDR2 SASEGT. The CDR3 is made up of 14 amino acids.